This T cell receptor beta chain emerged from a study of T cells in women clearing cervical HPV infection. At the level of the study: With HLA typing for only a few women, HLA confounding remains possible.

Findings of the study overall: T-cell numbers per sample were unknown and may explain richness differences.

V was pared by 0 bases and J by 5 bases, with 7 bases between. The CDR3 extends over 12 amino acids. Germline assignment: CDR1 DFQATT and CDR2 SNEGSKA (reference sequence). On this clone itself: Its antigen is not known. The CDR3 end is not reached by the read, which stops 3 residues before it; the germline J gene fills it in.

The method was immunoSEQ multiplex PCR; TCRdb's version includes in-frame clones alone and lacks a portion of them. The sample has under 20,000 clones. Sequences were obtained from blood buffy coat. The TCR was taken from a woman aged 18 to 75 with a cervical HPV16 infection that either progressed to CIN3+ or cleared (not recorded which). The chain combines TRBV20-1 with TRBJ1-2; D unclear. The chain's CDR3 is CSARDSFYGYTF. The covered CDR3 bases are TGCAGTGCTAGAGATTCTTTTTATGGC.